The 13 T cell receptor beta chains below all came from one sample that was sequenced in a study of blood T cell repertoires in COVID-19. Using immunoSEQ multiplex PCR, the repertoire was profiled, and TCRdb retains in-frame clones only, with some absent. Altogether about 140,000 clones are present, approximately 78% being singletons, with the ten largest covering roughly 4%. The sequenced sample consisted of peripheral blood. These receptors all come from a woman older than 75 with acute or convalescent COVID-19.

CDR3 in amino acids: CASSQSGMARETQYF. CDR3 nucleotide sequence: TGCGCCAGCAGCCAGAGCGGGATGGCACGAGAGACCCAGTACTTC. The chain uses TRBV5-1 and TRBJ2-5; TRBD2 matches at 7 bases. V shed 4 bases, J shed 4 bases, and the junction held 10 bases outside the gene matches. In germline, CDR1 is SGHRS, CDR2 YFSETQ. The CDR3 totals 15 residues.

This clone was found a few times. CDR3 DNA: TGTGCCAGCTCACCACTGACAGGGGATAATCAGCCCCAGCATTTT. This translates into CASSPLTGDNQPQHF. This chain uses TRBV18 with TRBJ1-5; 8 nucleotides line up with TRBD1. CDR3 length: 15 residues. CDR1 and CDR2 (germline): KGHSH, LQKENI. With 1 base clipped from V and 4 bases from J, the junction kept 3 bases outside the gene matches.

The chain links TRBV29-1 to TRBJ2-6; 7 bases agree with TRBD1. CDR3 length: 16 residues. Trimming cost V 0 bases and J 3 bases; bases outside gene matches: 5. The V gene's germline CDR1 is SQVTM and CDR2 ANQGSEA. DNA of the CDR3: TGCAGCGTTGAAGATCCTCAGGGGGTTGGGGCCAACGTCCTGACTTTC. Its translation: CSVEDPQGVGANVLTF.

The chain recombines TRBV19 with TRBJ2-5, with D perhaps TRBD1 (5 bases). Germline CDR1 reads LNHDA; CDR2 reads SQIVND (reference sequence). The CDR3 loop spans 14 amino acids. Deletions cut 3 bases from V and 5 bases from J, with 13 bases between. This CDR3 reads CASSIQGMRETQYF. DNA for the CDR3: TGTGCCAGTAGTATTCAGGGTATGAGGGAGACCCAGTACTTC.

For the CDR3, the DNA is TGTGCCAGCAGACTTGATGGGCCGTACACTGAAGCTTTCTTT. Amino acid sequence: CASRLDGPYTEAFF. This chain connects TRBV7-9 to TRBJ1-1; D unclear. Trimming left V 6 bases short and J 3 bases short, with 14 bases between. CDR1 and CDR2 (germline): SEHNR, FQNEAQ (reference sequence). The CDR3 spans 14 residues.

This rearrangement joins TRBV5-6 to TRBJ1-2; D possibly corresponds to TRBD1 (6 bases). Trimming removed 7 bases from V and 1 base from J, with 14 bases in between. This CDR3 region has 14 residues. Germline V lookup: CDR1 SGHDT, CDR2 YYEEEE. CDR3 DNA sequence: TGTGCCAGCGAAGTGGCAGGGGTTAACTATGGCTACACCTTC. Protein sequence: CASEVAGVNYGYTF.

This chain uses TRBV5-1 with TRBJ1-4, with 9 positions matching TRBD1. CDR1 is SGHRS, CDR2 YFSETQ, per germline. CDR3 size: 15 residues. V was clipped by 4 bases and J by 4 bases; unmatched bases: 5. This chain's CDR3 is CASSPRTGDNEKLFF. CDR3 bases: TGCGCCAGCAGCCCACGGACAGGGGATAATGAAAAACTGTTTTTT.

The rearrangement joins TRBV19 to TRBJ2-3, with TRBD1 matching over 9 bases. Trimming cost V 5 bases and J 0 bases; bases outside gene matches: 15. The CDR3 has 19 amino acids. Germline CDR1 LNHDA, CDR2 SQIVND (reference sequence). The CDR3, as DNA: TGTGCCAGTAGTCCCCCTAGCTACAGGGGGCCGACTAGCACAGATACGCAGTATTTT. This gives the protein CASSPPSYRGPTSTDTQYF.

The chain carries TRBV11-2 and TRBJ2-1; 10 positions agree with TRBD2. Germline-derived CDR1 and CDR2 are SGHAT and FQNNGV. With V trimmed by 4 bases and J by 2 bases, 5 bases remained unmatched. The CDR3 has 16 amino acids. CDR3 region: CASSSSGGETYNEQFF. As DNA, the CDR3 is TGTGCCAGCAGCTCCAGCGGGGGGGAGACCTACAATGAGCAGTTCTTC.

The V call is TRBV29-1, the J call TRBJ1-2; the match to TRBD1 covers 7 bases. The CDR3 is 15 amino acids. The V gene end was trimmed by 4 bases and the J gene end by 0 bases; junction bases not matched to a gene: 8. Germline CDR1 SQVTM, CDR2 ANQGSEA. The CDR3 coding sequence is TGCAGCGTTGTTCGGGGACAGCACACTAACTATGGCTACACCTTC. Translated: CSVVRGQHTNYGYTF.

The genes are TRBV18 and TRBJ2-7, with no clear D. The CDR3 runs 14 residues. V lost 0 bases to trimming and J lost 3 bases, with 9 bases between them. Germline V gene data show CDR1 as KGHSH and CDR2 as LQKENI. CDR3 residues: CASSPPLVVYEQYF. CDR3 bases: TGTGCCAGCTCACCACCGCTCGTAGTCTACGAGCAGTACTTC.

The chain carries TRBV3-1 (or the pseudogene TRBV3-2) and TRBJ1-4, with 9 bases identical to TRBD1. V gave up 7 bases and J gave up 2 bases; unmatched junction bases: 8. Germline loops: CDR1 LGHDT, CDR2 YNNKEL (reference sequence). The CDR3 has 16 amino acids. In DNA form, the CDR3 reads TGTGCCAGCACCCACAGGGGGCTCTCGACTAATGAAAAACTGTTTTTT. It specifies CASTHRGLSTNEKLFF.

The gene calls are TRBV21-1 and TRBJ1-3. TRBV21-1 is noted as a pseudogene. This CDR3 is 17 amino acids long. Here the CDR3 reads CASSKGGGPSSGNTIYF. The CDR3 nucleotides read TGTGCCAGCAGCAAAGGGGGGGGTCCGTCCTCTGGAAACACCATATATTTT.